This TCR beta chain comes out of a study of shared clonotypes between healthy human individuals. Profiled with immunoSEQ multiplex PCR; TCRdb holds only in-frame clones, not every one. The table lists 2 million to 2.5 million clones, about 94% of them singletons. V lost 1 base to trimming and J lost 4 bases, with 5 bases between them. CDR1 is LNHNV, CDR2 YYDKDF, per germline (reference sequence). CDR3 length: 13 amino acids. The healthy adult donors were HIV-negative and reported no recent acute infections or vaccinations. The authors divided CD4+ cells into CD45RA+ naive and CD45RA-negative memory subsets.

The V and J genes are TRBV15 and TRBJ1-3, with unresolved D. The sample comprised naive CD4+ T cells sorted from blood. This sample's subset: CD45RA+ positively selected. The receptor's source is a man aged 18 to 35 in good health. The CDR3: CATSRALGNTIYF. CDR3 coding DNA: TGTGCCACCAGCAGAGCCCTGGGAAACACCATATATTTT. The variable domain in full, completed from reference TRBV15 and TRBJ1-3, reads DAMVIQNPRYQVTQFGKPVTLSCSQTLNHNVMYWYQQKSSQAPKLLFHYYDKDFNNEADTPDNFQSRRPNTSFCFLDIRSPGLGDTAMYLCATSRALGNTIYFGEGSWLTVV.